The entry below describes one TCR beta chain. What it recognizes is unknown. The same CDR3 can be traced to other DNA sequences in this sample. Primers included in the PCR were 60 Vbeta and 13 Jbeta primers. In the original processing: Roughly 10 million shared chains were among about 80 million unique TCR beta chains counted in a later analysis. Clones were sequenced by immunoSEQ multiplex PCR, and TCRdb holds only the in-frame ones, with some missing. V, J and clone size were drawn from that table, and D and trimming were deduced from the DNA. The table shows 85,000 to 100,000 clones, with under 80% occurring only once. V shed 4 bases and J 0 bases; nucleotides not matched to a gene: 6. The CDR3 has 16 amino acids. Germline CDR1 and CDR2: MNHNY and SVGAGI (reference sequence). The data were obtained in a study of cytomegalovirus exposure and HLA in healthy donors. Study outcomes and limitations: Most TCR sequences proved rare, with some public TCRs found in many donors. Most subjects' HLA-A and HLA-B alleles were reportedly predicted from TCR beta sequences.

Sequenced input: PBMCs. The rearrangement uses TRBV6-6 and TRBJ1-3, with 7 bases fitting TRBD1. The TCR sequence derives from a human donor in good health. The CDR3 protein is CASSSPGQSSGNTIYF. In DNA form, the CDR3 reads TGTGCCAGCAGTTCGCCGGGACAGAGCTCTGGAAACACCATATATTTT.